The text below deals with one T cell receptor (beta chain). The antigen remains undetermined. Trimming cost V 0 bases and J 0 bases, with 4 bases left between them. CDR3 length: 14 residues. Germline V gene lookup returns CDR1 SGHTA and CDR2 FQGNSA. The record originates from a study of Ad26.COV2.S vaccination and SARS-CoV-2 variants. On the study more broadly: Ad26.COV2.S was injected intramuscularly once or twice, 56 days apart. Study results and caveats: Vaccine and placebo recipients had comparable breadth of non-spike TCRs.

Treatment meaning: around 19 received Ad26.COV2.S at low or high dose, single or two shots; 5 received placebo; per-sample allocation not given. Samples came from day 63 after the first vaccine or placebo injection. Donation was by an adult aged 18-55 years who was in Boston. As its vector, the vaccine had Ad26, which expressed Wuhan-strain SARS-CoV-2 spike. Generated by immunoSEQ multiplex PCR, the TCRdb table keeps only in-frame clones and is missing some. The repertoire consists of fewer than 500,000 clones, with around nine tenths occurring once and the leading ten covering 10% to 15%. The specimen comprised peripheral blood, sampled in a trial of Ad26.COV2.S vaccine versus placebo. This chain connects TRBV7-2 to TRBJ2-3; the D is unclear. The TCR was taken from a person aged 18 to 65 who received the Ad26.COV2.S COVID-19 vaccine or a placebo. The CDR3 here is CASSLARSTDTQYF. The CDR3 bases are TGTGCCAGCAGCTTAGCCCGCAGCACAGATACGCAGTATTTT.